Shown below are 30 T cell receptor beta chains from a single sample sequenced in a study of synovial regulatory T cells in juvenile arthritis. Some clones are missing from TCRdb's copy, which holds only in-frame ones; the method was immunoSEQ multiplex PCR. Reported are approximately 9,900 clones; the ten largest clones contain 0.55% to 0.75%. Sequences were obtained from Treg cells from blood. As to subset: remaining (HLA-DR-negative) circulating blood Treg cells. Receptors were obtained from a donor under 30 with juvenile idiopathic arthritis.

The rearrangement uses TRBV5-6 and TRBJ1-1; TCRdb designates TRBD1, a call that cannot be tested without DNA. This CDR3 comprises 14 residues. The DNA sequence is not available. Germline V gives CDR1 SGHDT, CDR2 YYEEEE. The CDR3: CASSEQGAIYEAFF.

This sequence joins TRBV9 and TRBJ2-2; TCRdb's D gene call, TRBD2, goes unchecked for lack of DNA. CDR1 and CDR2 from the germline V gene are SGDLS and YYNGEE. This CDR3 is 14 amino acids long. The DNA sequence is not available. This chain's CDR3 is CASSPAVETGELFF.

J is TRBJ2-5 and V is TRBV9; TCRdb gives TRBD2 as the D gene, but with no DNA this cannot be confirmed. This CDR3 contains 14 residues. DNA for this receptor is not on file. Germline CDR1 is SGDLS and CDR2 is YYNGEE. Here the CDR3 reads CASSVRVAGVPVYF.

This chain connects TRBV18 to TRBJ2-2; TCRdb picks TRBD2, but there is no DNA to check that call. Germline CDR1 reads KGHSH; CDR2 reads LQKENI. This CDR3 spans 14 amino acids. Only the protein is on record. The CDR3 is CASSPWTSPGELFF.

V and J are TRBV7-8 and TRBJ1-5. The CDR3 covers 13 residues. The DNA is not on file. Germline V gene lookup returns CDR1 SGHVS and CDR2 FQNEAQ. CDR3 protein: CASSLGPYQPQHF.

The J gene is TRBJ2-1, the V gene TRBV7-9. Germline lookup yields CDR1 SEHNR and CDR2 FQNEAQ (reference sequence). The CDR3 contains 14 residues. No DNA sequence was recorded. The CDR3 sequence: CASGKVGVDNEQFF.

The CDR3 sequence: CASSLGWENTEAFF. This rearrangement joins TRBV7-9 to TRBJ1-1. CDR3 length: 14 residues. The coding DNA is unavailable. CDR1 is SEHNR and CDR2 is FQNEAQ in the germline V gene (reference sequence).

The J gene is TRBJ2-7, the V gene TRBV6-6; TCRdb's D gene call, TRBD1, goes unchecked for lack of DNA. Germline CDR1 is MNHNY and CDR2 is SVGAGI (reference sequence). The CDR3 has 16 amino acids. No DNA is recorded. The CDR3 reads CASSYFPSRVSYEQYF.

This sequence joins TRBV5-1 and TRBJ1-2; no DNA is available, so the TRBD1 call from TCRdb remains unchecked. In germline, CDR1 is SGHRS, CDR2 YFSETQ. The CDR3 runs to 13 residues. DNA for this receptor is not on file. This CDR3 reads CASSFENRDGYTF.

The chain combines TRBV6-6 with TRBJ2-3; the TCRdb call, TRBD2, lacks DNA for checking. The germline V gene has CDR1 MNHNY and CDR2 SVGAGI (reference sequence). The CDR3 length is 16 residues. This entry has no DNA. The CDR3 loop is CASGLSRGGIGDTQYF.

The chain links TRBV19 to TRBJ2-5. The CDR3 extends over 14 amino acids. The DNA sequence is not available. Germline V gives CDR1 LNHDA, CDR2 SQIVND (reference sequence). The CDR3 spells CASSIRDGSYEQYF.

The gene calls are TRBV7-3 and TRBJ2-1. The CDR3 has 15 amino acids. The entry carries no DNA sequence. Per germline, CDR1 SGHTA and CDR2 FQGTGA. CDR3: CASSLLGDGYNEQFF.

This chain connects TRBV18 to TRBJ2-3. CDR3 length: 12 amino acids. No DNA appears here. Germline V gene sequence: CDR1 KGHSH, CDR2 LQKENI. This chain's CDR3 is CASSPRTDTQYF.

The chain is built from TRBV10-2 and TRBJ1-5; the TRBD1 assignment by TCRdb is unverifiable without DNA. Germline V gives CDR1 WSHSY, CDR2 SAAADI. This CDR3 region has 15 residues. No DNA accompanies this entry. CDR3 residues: CASTQGGRLNQPQHF.

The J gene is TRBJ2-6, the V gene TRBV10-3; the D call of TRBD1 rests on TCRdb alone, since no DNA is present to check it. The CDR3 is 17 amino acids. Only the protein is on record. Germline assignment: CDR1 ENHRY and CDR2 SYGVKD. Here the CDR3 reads CAITGQGGFSGANVLTF.

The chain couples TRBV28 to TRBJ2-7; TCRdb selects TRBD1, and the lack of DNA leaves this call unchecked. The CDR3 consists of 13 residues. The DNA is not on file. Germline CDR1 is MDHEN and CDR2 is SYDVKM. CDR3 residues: CASYRTGVYEQYF.

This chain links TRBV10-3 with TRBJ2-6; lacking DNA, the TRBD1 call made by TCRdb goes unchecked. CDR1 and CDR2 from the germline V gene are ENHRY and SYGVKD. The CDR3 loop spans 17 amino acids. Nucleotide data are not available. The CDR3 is CAISRGTEETGANVLTF.

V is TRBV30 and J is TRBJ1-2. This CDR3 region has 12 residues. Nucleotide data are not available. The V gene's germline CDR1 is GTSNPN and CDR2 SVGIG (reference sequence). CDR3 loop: CAWRRRGYGYTF. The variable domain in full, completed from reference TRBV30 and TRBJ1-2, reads SQTIHQWPATLVQPVGSPLSLECTVEGTSNPNLYWYRQAAGRGLQLLFYSVGIGQISSEVPQNLSASRPQDRQFILSSKKLLLSDSGFYLCAWRRRGYGYTFGSGTRLTVV.

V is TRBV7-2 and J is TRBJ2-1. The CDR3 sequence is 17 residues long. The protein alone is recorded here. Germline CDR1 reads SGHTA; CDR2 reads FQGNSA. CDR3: CASSPLATIRGNNEQFF.

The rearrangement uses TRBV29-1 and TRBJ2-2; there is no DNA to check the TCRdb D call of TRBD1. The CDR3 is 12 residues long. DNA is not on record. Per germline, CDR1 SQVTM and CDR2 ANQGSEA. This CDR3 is CSVAQGAGELFF.

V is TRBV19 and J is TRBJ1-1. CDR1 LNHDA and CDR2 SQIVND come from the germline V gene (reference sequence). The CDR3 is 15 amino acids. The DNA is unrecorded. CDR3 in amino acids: CASSLLGITNTEAFF.

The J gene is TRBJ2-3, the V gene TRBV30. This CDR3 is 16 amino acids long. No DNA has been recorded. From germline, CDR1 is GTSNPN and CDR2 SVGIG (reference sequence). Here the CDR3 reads CAWSDPWWGGQDTQYF.

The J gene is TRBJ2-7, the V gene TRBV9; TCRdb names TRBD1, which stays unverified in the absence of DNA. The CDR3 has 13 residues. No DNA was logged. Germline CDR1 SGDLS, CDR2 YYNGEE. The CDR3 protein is CASSVDSQTEQYF.

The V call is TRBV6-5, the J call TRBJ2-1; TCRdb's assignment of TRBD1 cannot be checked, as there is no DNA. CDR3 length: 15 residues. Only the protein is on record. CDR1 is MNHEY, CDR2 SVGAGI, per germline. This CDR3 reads CATGRWDRAHNEQFF.

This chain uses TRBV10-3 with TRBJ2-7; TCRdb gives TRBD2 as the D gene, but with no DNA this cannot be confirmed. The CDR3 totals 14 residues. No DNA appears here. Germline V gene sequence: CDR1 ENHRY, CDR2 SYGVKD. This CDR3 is CAISVSAGTYEQYF.

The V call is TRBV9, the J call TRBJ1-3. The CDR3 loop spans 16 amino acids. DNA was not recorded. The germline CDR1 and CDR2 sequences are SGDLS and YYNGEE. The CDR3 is CASSSVLGSSGNTIYF. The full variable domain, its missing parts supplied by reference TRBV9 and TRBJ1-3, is DSGVTQTPKHLITATGQRVTLRCSPRSGDLSVYWYQQSLDQGLQFLIQYYNGEERAKGNILERFSAQQFPDLHSELNLSSLELGDSALYFCASSSVLGSSGNTIYFGEGSWLTVV.

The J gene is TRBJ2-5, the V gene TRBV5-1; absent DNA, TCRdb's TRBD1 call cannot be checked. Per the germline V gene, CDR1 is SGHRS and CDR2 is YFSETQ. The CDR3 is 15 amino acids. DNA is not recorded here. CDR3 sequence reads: CASSLFGTEQETQYF.

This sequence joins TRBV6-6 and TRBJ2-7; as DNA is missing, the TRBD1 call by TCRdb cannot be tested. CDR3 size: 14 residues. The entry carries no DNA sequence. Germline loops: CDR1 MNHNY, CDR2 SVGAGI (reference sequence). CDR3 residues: CASNPGQGPYEQYF.

The CDR3 reads CASSLERGDYGGYTF. J is TRBJ1-2 and V is TRBV11-2. Germline CDR1 is SGHAT and CDR2 is FQNNGV. This CDR3 spans 15 amino acids. The nucleotide record is missing.

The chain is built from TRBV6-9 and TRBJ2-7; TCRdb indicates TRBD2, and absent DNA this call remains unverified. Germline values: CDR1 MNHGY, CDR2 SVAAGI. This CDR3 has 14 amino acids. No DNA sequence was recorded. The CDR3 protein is CASSYSREAYEQYF.